The 21 T cell receptor beta chains reported below all come from one sample, sequenced in a study of T cells expressing NK-cell markers. Each CDR3 protein gets one entry in TCRdb, which reprocessed the 5' RACE reads and gives no DNA. This repertoire includes roughly 180,000 distinct CDR3 sequences. The sequenced sample consisted of blood T cells: a sorted CD56 or NKG2C T cell subset, CD4+ or CD8+ T cells, or bulk PBMC T cells (not recorded which). These receptors were taken from a woman aged 18 to 75 in good health.

The chain recombines TRBV7-2 with TRBJ2-7; the TRBD1 assignment by TCRdb is unverifiable without DNA. Looked up from germline, CDR1 is SGHTA and CDR2 is FQGNSA. This CDR3 comprises 14 residues. The CDR3 loop reads CASSTSGQIYEQYF.

The rearrangement links TRBV4-1 to TRBJ1-4; TCRdb lists TRBD1, though no DNA is available to test this call. This CDR3 has 16 amino acids. In germline, CDR1 is MGHRA, CDR2 YSYEKL. CDR3 region: CASSQEWRGRDEKLFF.

J is TRBJ1-1 and V is TRBV7-2; the D call from TCRdb, TRBD1, cannot be confirmed without DNA. The CDR3 consists of 15 residues. CDR1 SGHTA and CDR2 FQGNSA come from the germline V gene. CDR3 sequence reads: CASSTAGTVNTEAFF.

This rearrangement joins TRBV6-1 to TRBJ1-2; TCRdb returns TRBD1, unconfirmable since there is no DNA. Germline V gives CDR1 MNHNS, CDR2 SASEGT. The CDR3 runs 14 residues. CDR3 loop: CASRIQGAGYGYTF.

V usage is TRBV12-3 or TRBV12-4 and J usage is TRBJ2-3; checking the TCRdb D call of TRBD1 is not possible without DNA. This CDR3 spans 16 amino acids. CDR3 sequence: CASSRGQGAGTDTQYF.

V gene TRBV5-1 combines with J gene TRBJ2-7. Germline V lookup: CDR1 SGHRS, CDR2 YFSETQ. The CDR3 runs 16 residues. The CDR3 is CASSLEGSLGSYEQYF.

The chain links TRBV18 to TRBJ2-5. The CDR3 extends over 13 amino acids. Germline values: CDR1 KGHSH, CDR2 LQKENI. The CDR3 loop is CASSPKADETQYF.

The chain uses TRBV5-1 and TRBJ2-1; TCRdb lists TRBD1, though no DNA is available to test this call. The CDR3 totals 15 residues. Germline V lookup: CDR1 SGHRS, CDR2 YFSETQ. This chain's CDR3 is CASSLGQGGSNEQFF.

The chain couples TRBV29-1 to TRBJ1-5. The CDR3 consists of 13 residues. The germline V gene has CDR1 SQVTM and CDR2 ANQGSEA. The chain's CDR3 is CSVEEDRNQPQHF. Full variable domain (rest looked up from reference TRBV29-1 and TRBJ1-5): SAVISQKPSRDICQRGTSLTIQCQVDSQVTMMFWYRQQPGQSLTLIATANQGSEATYESGFVIDKFPISRPNLTFSTLTVSNMSPEDSSIYLCSVEEDRNQPQHFGDGTRLSIL.

The J gene is TRBJ1-1, the V gene TRBV24-1; no DNA is available, so the TRBD1 call from TCRdb remains unchecked. Germline V CDR1 and CDR2: KGHDR, SFDVKD. This CDR3 spans 14 amino acids. This CDR3 is CATLTTGGNTEAFF.

The chain is built from TRBV30 and TRBJ1-1. The CDR3 consists of 14 residues. CDR1 GTSNPN and CDR2 SVGIG come from the germline V gene (reference sequence). The chain's CDR3 is CAWSVGMMNTEAFF.

This sequence joins TRBV2 and TRBJ2-5; the TCRdb D gene call, TRBD2, has no DNA to confirm it. The CDR3 covers 16 residues. Germline V CDR1 and CDR2: SNHLY, FYNNEI. CDR3: CASRNGLAGLGETQYF. The full variable domain, with the rest looked up from reference TRBV2 and TRBJ2-5, is EPEVTQTPSHQVTQMGQEVILRCVPISNHLYFYWYRQILGQKVEFLVSFYNNEISEKSEIFDDQFSVERPDGSNFTLKIRSTKLEDSAMYFCASRNGLAGLGETQYFGPGTRLLVL.

The V and J genes are TRBV4-1 and TRBJ2-2; TCRdb returns TRBD2, unconfirmable since there is no DNA. The CDR3 covers 18 residues. Germline V gene sequence: CDR1 MGHRA, CDR2 YSYEKL. CDR3 amino acids: CASSQAFPGLAGGAELFF.

The chain joins TRBV20-1 to TRBJ2-7; the D call of TRBD2 rests on TCRdb alone, since no DNA is present to check it. This CDR3 has 14 residues. Germline V gene data show CDR1 as DFQATT and CDR2 as SNEGSKA (reference sequence). CDR3: CSASDGLALYEQYF.

The chain couples TRBV12-3 or TRBV12-4 to TRBJ2-2. The CDR3 is made up of 12 amino acids. CDR3 amino acids: CASSASLGELFF.

This chain connects TRBV28 to TRBJ2-3; TCRdb lists TRBD1, though no DNA is available to test this call. Germline-derived CDR1 and CDR2 are MDHEN and SYDVKM. The CDR3 is 13 residues long. CDR3 loop: CASSPRPRDTQYF.

The chain carries TRBV27 and TRBJ2-5; TCRdb names TRBD1, which stays unverified in the absence of DNA. Germline assignment: CDR1 MNHEY and CDR2 SMNVEV (reference sequence). This CDR3 is 15 amino acids long. This CDR3 reads CASSAGRTAKETQYF.

The chain has TRBV4-2 and TRBJ1-5; TCRdb returns TRBD1, unconfirmable since there is no DNA. Germline-derived CDR1 and CDR2 are LGHNA and YNFKEQ. The CDR3 spans 15 residues. The CDR3: CASSQGTGGNQPQHF.

The J gene is TRBJ2-1, the V gene TRBV7-3; absent DNA, TCRdb's TRBD1 call cannot be checked. The CDR3 length is 14 residues. Germline V lookup: CDR1 SGHTA, CDR2 FQGTGA. CDR3 sequence reads: CASSPHRDSNEQFF.

The chain uses TRBV5-1 and TRBJ2-1; as DNA is missing, the TRBD1 call by TCRdb cannot be tested. The CDR3 has 13 residues. Germline CDR1 SGHRS, CDR2 YFSETQ. The CDR3 reads CASSEQGPNEQFF.

This sequence joins TRBV7-3 and TRBJ2-7; TCRdb selects TRBD1, and the lack of DNA leaves this call unchecked. Germline CDR1 reads SGHTA; CDR2 reads FQGTGA. The CDR3 consists of 17 residues. The CDR3 sequence is CASSHPVTGPLSYEQYF.